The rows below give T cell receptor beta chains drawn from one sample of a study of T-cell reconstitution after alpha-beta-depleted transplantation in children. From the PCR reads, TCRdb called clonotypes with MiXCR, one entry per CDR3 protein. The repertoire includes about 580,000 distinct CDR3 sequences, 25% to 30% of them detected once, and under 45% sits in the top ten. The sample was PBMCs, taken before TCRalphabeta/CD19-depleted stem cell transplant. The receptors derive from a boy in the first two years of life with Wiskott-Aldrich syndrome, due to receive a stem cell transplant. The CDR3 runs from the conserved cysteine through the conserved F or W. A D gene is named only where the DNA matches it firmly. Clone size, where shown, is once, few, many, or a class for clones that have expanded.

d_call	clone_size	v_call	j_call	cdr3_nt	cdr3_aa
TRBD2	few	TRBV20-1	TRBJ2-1	TGCAGTGCTAGAGGGACTAGGAATGAGCAGTTCTTC	CSARGTRNEQFF
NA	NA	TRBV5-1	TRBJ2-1	TGCGCCAGCAGCACGAGCGTGCAGACGTACAATGAGCAGTTCTTC	CASSTSVQTYNEQFF
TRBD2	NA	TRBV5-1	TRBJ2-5	TGCGCCAGCAGCTTGCTAGGTTCTAGCGGGAAGGGTGAGACCCAGTACTTC	CASSLLGSSGKGETQYF
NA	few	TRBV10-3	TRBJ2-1	TGTGCCATCAGTGGGGCTAGCAGCCGAGGGTGGCAGTTCTTC	CAISGASSRGWQFF
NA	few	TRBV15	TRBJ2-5	TGTGCCACCAGCAGACCCCGGGGGTACGAAGAGACCCAGTACTTC	CATSRPRGYEETQYF
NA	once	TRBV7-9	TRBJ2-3	TGTGCCAGCAGCTTTACTACCTTCACAGATACGCAGTATTTT	CASSFTTFTDTQYF
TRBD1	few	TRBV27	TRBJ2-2	TGTGCCAGCAGCGTTACAGGGGGCATCACCGGGGAGCTGTTTTTT	CASSVTGGITGELFF
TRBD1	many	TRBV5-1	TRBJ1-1	TGTGCCAGCAGCTTAGGGACAGGGGGCACTGAAGCTTTCTTT	CASSLGTGGTEAFF
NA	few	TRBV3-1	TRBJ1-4	TGTGCCAGCAGCCAAGATCTGGGGAATGAAAAACTGTTTTTT	CASSQDLGNEKLFF
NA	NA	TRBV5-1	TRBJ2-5	TGCGCCAGCAGCGGGGGGACAGCGGGAGTTGAAGAGACCCAGTACTTC	CASSGGTAGVEETQYF
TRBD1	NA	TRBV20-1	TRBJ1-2	TGCAGTGCTAGAGATGAGGGACAGGGCCTCTTC	CSARDEGQGLF
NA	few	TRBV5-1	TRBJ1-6	TGCGCCAGCAGCCACGGTGACGGGGATAATTCACCCCTCCACTTT	CASSHGDGDNSPLHF
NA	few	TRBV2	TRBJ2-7	TGTGCCAGCAGTGATTCCGCGGAGAAAGCGGTGTCCTACGAGCAGTACTTC	CASSDSAEKAVSYEQYF
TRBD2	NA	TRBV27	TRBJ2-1	TGTGCCAGCAGTATCTCTAGCGGGCTTTACGGTGAGCAGTTCTTC	CASSISSGLYGEQFF
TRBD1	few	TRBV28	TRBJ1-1	TGTGCCAGCAGTTCACCAGGGGGCAGGAACACTGAAGCTTTCTTT	CASSSPGGRNTEAFF
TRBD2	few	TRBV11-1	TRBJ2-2	TGTGCCAGCAGCTTTAGACTAACTAGCGCCTCGAACACCGGGGAGCTGTTTTTT	CASSFRLTSASNTGELFF
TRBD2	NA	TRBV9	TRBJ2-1	TGTGCCAGCAGCGTTCAGCGGGGAAACAATGAGCAGTTCTTC	CASSVQRGNNEQFF
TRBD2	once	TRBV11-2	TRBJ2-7	TGTGCCAGCAGCTTAAAGCCTAGCGGGAGATTTGGGTACGAGCAGTACTTC	CASSLKPSGRFGYEQYF
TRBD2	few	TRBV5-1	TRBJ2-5	TGCGCCAGCAGCTTAGGGCTAGCGGGAGGAGCTGGGACCCAGTACTTC	CASSLGLAGGAGTQYF
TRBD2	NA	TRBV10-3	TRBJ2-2	TGTGCCATCAGCCTAGCGGGAGATTTCACCGGGGAGCTGTTTTTT	CAISLAGDFTGELFF
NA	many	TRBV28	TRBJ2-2	TGTGCCAGCAGTTTATTTGGAGGTGGGACCGGGGAGCTGTTTTTT	CASSLFGGGTGELFF
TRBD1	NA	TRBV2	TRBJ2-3	TGTGCCAGCAGAGTCGACAGGGTGAGAGATACGCAGTATTTT	CASRVDRVRDTQYF
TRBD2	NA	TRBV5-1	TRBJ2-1	TGCGCCAGCAGCTTTGGGCTAGCGGGAGGCGTAAATGAGCAGTTCTTC	CASSFGLAGGVNEQFF
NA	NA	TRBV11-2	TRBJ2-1	TGTGCCAGCAGCCATCGACAGGGGAGGGACAATGAGCAGTTCTTC	CASSHRQGRDNEQFF
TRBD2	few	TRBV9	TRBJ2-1	TGTGCCAGCAGCGCCTTTAGCGGGAGGGCCATCAATGAGCAGTTCTTC	CASSAFSGRAINEQFF
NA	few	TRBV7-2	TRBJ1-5	TGTGCCAGCAGCTTAGAATCTCGGGGTCGTCAGCCCCAGCATTTT	CASSLESRGRQPQHF
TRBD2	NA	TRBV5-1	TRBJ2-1	TGCGCCAGCAGCTTGGCCACGGCTAGCGGATACAATGAGCAGTTCTTC	CASSLATASGYNEQFF
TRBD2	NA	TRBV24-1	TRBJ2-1	TGTGCCACCAGTGATTTTGCTAGCGGGAAAACGAATGAGCAGTTCTTC	CATSDFASGKTNEQFF
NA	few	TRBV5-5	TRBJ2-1	TGTGCCAGCAGCACGACCGTAGCGAGCTCCTACAATGAGCAGTTCTTC	CASSTTVASSYNEQFF
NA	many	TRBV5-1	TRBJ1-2	TGTGCCAGCAGTTTAAAGGGGGGCTATGGCTACACCTTC	CASSLKGGYGYTF
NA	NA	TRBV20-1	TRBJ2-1	TGCAGTGCTAGCCGACCCGGCGGCAATGAGCAGTTCTTC	CSASRPGGNEQFF
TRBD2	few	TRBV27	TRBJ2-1	TGTGCCAGCAGTTTAAGAATTCCTAGCGGGAGTGCAGGCAATGAGCAGTTCTTC	CASSLRIPSGSAGNEQFF
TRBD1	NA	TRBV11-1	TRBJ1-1	TGTGCCAGCAGCTTTGACGACCGCTGGACACAGGGGCGCACTGAAGCTTTCTTT	CASSFDDRWTQGRTEAFF
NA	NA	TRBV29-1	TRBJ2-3	TGCAGCGTTGAGGGGGGCCCCACAGATACGCAGTATTTT	CSVEGGPTDTQYF
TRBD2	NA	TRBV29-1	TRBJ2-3	TGCAGTGGGGCTAGCGGGACCACAGATACGCAGTATTTT	CSGASGTTDTQYF
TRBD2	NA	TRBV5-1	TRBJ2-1	TGCGCCAGCAGCCAAAAACTAGCGGGAGCTAATGAGCAGTTCTTC	CASSQKLAGANEQFF